This T cell receptor (beta chain) comes out of a study of identical twins. Comment on this clonotype: Its antigen remains unknown.

Germline V gene data show CDR1 as SGHVS and CDR2 as FNYEAQ. The ends were cut back, 5 bases at V and 4 bases at J, with 14 bases in the middle. This CDR3 region has 14 residues. Donors uniformly comprised healthy Caucasians. TCRdb re-analysed the 5' RACE reads in MiXCR, keeping a single row per CDR3 protein. This sample has around 450,000 distinct CDR3 sequences, with 14% found just once. Study observations and caveats: High-abundance cord blood beta clonotypes had fewer insertions; memory repertoires showed none.

These data were likewise used in another study, on yellow fever vaccine responses in identical twins. That study adds: Twins' vaccine T cell responses reportedly seemed partly convergent and partly personalized.

The sequence came from a woman under 30 in good health. Input material: CD4+ T cells sorted from blood. The gene calls are TRBV7-6 and TRBJ2-5; the D gene is possibly TRBD1 (7 bases). CDR3 nucleotides: TGTGCCAGCAGCACCCGACAGGGAGGAGAGACCCAGTACTTC. This translates into CASSTRQGGETQYF.